This TCR beta chain came from a study of radiation and T cells in renal cell carcinoma (dated by TCRdb to 2020 to 2022). About the investigation overall: In total, roughly 51 samples underwent TCR beta sequencing: some 26 tumors plus 27 peripheral blood samples. Across all 50 or so samples, several million unique CDR3 nucleotide sequences, encoding 2,658,974 unique CDR3 amino acid sequences, were identified. Results the study describes overall, beyond this receptor: Because no pretreatment tumor biopsies were available, whether clonotypes were present in the tumor at baseline could not be determined. Higher TCR clonality was observed in irradiated tumors than in controls, with an average of approximately 50% of the repertoire accounted for by the top 100 clonotypes, compared with approximately 43% in nephrectomy-only tumors. The single-armed trial design could not address effects of radiation dose or scheduling on the TCR repertoire. In blood, the top tumor clonotypes increased from baseline to 2 weeks after radiation and then shrank by 4 weeks, which suggests a temporary expansion of tumor-resident clones. Compared with control tumors, irradiated tumors had a greater number of dominant CDR3 motifs, and these motifs made up a bigger portion of the repertoire. Because only small tumor regions of around 1 g were available, intratumoral heterogeneity was not captured.

This clone showed up just a few times. Its antigen has not been determined. The input lacks base qualities; no much larger clone sits a single base away. The label giving this sample's time point can be read as: tumor resected at nephrectomy. The intended sense of this specimen's treatment or condition label: 15 Gy SBRT to primary tumor, nephrectomy 4 weeks later. Samples were obtained from a clinical trial, in which 15 Gy stereotactic body radiation therapy was delivered to primary renal cell carcinomas and nephrectomy was performed 4 weeks later. Every patient's renal cell carcinoma showed clear cell pathology. Tumors were mechanically dissociated, digested with collagenase/hyaluronidase at 37 °C, processed in gentleMACS C tubes, and stored in liquid nitrogen. Genomic DNA for TCR sequencing was prepared using the QIAamp DNA Blood Mini Kit (Qiagen). Samples were included in the analyses only if all quality control checks were passed.

The CDR3 numbers 16 residues from cysteine through phenylalanine. Just CDR3 DNA is preserved here, 48 bases in frame from base 1. V and J are trimmed by 4 bases and 1 base, and the gene matches miss 6 bases of the junction. Per the germline V gene, KGHSH is the CDR1 and LQKENI is the CDR2. TCR beta libraries were generated from genomic DNA with the immunoSEQ kit, following the manufacturer's recommendations. Library preparation used a first multiplex PCR with proprietary primers, then a second PCR adding unique barcodes, with bead cleanups after each round. A kit-provided positive control reaction and a negative control reaction were included in every sample batch. The final libraries were assessed on an Agilent 4200 TapeStation D1000 ScreenTape, pooled by volume, and quantified by qPCR. Sequencing was performed on an Illumina NextSeq500 with a MidOutput 150-cycle cartridge, and 156 Read1 and 15 Index1 cycles were run with kit custom primers. The pooled library was loaded at approximately 0.92 pM, and around 20% PhiX control was spiked in. In the authors' own workflow: Vendor-processed data were analyzed in R, and a clonotype was defined as all T cells sharing the same CDR3 nucleotide sequence. For clone abundance analyses, frequencies were normalized to the 10,000 most abundant clones per sample. Public T cell clones, which averaged fewer than five per sample, were excluded before analysis. ImmunoMap was used for dominant motif analysis with the PAM10 matrix, a gap penalty of 30, and a homology threshold of 0.3, and any motif reaching a cumulative frequency of at least 0.01 was considered dominant. A difference in abundance of at least 32-fold between compartments was used to define tumor-enriched and baseline blood-enriched clonotypes. Similarity between tumor and blood repertoires was quantified using the Baroni-Urbani and Buser coefficient, and groups were compared with two-tailed Wilcoxon tests in R. In its TCRdb copy, this immuneACCESS table keeps in-frame sequences only and misses some clones. Where compared with another copy, unresolved V genes explain less than half of these, and the others have no known cause. V, J and clone size are taken as reported in that table, and D and trimming were inferred from the DNA itself. In this sample the table shows tens of thousands of clones, around 52% of which occur a single time. Jointly, the top ten make up roughly 16% of the sample.

The sample was tumor tissue, taken from a patient whose treatment included radiotherapy and nephrectomy. This sequence uses TRBV18 and TRBJ2-7; 11 bases in the middle match TRBD2. The receptor was isolated from a woman between 45 and 65 years old with renal cell carcinoma. For the CDR3, the sequence is CASSQIAGGHSYEQYF. In nucleotides, the sequence is TGTGCCAGCTCACAGATAGCGGGGGGGCATTCCTACGAGCAGTACTTC.